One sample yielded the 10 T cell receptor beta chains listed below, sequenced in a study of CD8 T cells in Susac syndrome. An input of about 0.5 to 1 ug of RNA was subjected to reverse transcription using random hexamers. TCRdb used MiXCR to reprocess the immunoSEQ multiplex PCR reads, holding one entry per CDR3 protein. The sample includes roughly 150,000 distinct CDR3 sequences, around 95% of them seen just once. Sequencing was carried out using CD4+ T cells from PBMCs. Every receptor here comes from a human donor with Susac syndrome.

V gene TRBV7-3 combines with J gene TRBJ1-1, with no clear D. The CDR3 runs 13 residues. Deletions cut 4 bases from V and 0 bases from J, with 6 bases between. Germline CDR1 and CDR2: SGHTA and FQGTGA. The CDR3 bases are TGTGCCAGCAGCTCACAGCTGAACACTGAAGCTTTCTTT. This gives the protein CASSSQLNTEAFF. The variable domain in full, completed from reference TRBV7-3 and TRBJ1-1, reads GAGVSQTPSNKVTEKGKYVELRCDPISGHTALYWYRQSLGQGPEFLIYFQGTGAADDSGLPNDRFFAVRPEGSVSTLKIQRTERGDSAVYLCASSSQLNTEAFFGQGTRLTVV.

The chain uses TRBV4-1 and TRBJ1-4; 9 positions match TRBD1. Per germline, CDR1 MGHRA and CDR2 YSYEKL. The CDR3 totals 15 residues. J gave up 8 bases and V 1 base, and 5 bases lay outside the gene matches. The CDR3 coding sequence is TGCGCCAGCAGCCAAGGACAGGGGGAGAGGGAAAAACTGTTTTTT. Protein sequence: CASSQGQGEREKLFF.

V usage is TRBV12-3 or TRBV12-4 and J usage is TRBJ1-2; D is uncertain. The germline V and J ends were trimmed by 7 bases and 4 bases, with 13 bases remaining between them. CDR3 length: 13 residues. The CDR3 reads CASTQTPFYGYTF. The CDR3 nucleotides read TGTGCCAGCACCCAAACTCCTTTCTATGGCTACACCTTC.

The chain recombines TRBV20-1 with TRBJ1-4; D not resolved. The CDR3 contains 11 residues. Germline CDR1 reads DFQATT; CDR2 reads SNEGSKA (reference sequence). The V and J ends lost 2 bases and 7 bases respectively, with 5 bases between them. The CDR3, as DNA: TGCAGTGCTAGACACCTTGAAAAACTGTTTTTT. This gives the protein CSARHLEKLFF.

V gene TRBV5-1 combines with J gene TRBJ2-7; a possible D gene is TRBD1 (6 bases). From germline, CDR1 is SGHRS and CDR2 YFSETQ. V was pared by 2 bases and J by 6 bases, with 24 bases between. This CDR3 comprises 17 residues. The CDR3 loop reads CASSFMGLAGVYSEQYF. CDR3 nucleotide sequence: TGCGCCAGCAGCTTCATGGGGTTAGCAGGGGTTTATTCCGAGCAGTACTTC.

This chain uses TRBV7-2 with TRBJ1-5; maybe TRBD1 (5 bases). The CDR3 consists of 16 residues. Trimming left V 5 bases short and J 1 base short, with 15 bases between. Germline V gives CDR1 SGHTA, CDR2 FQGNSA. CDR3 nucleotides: TGTGCCAGCAGCGAGGACATCTTTGGCAGCAATCAGCCCCAGCATTTT. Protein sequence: CASSEDIFGSNQPQHF.

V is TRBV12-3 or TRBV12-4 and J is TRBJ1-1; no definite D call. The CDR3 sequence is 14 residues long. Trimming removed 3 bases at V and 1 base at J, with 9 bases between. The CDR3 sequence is CASSFTDKNTEAFF. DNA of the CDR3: TGTGCCAGCAGTTTCACAGACAAGAACACTGAAGCTTTCTTT.

The CDR3 DNA follows: TGTGCCAGCAGTTTAGGAGGCCTTCAAGGTTTCTTT. It translates to CASSLGGLQGFF. V is TRBV12-3 or TRBV12-4 and J is TRBJ1-1; D ambiguous. The V gene lost 1 base and the J gene lost 13 bases, with 13 bases spanning the gap. This CDR3 comprises 12 residues.

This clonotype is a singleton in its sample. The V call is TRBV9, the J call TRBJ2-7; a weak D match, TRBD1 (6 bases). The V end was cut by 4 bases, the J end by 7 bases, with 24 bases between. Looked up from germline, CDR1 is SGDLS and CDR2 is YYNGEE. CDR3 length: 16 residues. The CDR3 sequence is CASSPRKGQPRREQYF. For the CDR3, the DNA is TGTGCCAGCAGCCCCAGAAAGGGACAACCCCGACGGGAGCAGTACTTC.

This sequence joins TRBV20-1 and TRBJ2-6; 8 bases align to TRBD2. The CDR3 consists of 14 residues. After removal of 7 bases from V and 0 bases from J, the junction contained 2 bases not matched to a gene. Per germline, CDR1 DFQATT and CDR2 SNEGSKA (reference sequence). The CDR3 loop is CSVAGPSGANVLTF. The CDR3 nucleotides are TGCAGTGTAGCGGGGCCCTCTGGGGCCAACGTCCTGACTTTC.